Each of the 9 T cell receptor beta chains below was sequenced from the same sample in a study of human T cells and chemical hapten exposure. MiXCR was run by TCRdb on the RACE reads, yielding one entry per CDR3 protein. The sample comprises around 300,000 distinct CDR3 sequences, around 7% of which are singletons, and 7.5% to 8.5% rests with the top ten. Time point noted: patch test 1, 2 weeks after DPC sensitization. Treatment reported: therapeutic diphenylcyclopropenone sensitization with weekly scalp DPC. Sequenced material: whole blood, taken in connection with sensitization to the hapten diphenylcyclopropenone (DPC). The receptors stem from a woman aged 18 to 35 with alopecia areata. Some clones in this sample may be carry-over from other donors' samples.

This clonotype was recorded at least ten times. The CDR3 region has the DNA TGCAGCGTTGGAGCGGGGGGGCTGGAGGAGACCCAGTACTTC. It specifies CSVGAGGLEETQYF. The V and J genes are TRBV29-1 and TRBJ2-5; TRBD2 aligns across 10 bases. CDR3 length: 14 amino acids. J was trimmed by 5 bases and V by 4 bases; bases with no gene match: 7. Germline V gene data show CDR1 as SQVTM and CDR2 as ANQGSEA.

V is TRBV3-1 and J is TRBJ1-1; unclear D gene. Germline V lookup: CDR1 LGHDT, CDR2 YNNKEL (reference sequence). V dropped 6 bases and J dropped 1 base, with 12 bases sitting between them. There are 14 residues in the CDR3. The CDR3 loop is CASRRRSGNTEAFF. The CDR3 nucleotides read TGTGCCAGCAGACGTCGATCAGGGAACACTGAAGCTTTCTTT.

The rearrangement links TRBV6-2 or TRBV6-3 to TRBJ1-1, with D maybe TRBD1 (6 bases). Trimming removed 7 bases at V and 3 bases at J, with 15 bases between. This CDR3 is built from 14 residues. Germline V gene sequence: CDR1 MNHEY, CDR2 SVGEGT. CDR3 in amino acids: CASNNRVGDTEAFF. The CDR3, as DNA: TGTGCCAGCAACAACAGGGTCGGGGACACTGAAGCTTTCTTT.

This clonotype showed up just a few times. The chain couples TRBV28 to TRBJ1-3; D is undetermined. CDR3 length equals 18 residues. Germline CDR1 MDHEN, CDR2 SYDVKM. Trimming took 5 bases from V and 0 from J, leaving 20 bases between them. The CDR3 spells CASSPPTLKRVSGNTIYF. CDR3 coding DNA: TGTGCCAGCAGTCCTCCCACCCTCAAGAGAGTCTCTGGAAACACCATATATTTT. The complete variable domain, with remaining parts taken from reference TRBV28 and TRBJ1-3, reads DVKVTQSSRYLVKRTGEKVFLECVQDMDHENMFWYRQDPGLGLRLIYFSYDVKMKEKGDIPEGYSVSREKKERFSLILESASTNQTSMYLCASSPPTLKRVSGNTIYFGEGSWLTVV.

Concerning this clonotype itself: One junction end disagrees with the germline gene, perhaps due to a read error. V is TRBV7-7 and J is TRBJ1-2; TRBD1 might be the D (6 bases). This CDR3 contains 15 residues. Germline V CDR1 and CDR2: SSHAT, FNYEAQ (reference sequence). CDR3 DNA: TGTGCTAGCAGCCTAACCGGACAGCCTAACTATGGCTACACCTTC. Its translation is CASSLTGQPNYGYTF. Full variable domain (rest looked up from reference TRBV7-7 and TRBJ1-2): GAGVSQSPRYKVTKRGQDVTLRCDPISSHATLYWYQQALGQGPEFLTYFNYEAQPDKSGLPSDRFSAERPEGSISTLTIQRTEQRDSAMYRCASSLTGQPNYGYTFGSGTRLTVV.

The chain recombines TRBV5-1 with TRBJ1-4; D gene unclear. Per the germline V gene, CDR1 is SGHRS and CDR2 is YFSETQ. The CDR3 contains 14 residues. Trimming shortened V by 0 bases and J by 0 bases, and 3 bases separated the two germline ends. CDR3 amino acids: CASSLGTTNEKLFF. CDR3 nucleotides: TGCGCCAGCAGCTTGGGTACAACTAATGAAAAACTGTTTTTT.

The chain employs TRBV20-1 and TRBJ2-7, with D perhaps given as TRBD1 or TRBD2 (5 bases each). V gave up 5 bases and J gave up 0 bases, with 8 bases separating them. CDR1 and CDR2 from the germline V gene are DFQATT and SNEGSKA (reference sequence). The CDR3 length is 12 residues. In DNA, the CDR3 is TGCAGTGCTGGGGGAAACTCCTACGAGCAGTACTTC. This codes for CSAGGNSYEQYF.

This chain connects TRBV7-8 to TRBJ1-5; D gene unclear. Trimming pared 8 bases from V and 5 bases from J, leaving 19 bases between. The length of the CDR3 is 15 residues. Germline values: CDR1 SGHVS, CDR2 FQNEAQ. CDR3 DNA sequence: TGTGCCAGCTCCCCCCGGCGCCTTAGGCATCAGCCCCAGCATTTT. This encodes CASSPRRLRHQPQHF. The variable domain in full, completed from reference TRBV7-8 and TRBJ1-5, reads GAGVSQSPRYKVAKRGQDVALRCDPISGHVSLFWYQQALGQGPEFLTYFQNEAQLDKSGLPSDRFFAERPEGSVSTLKIQRTQQEDSAVYLCASSPRRLRHQPQHFGDGTRLSIL.

The chain recombines TRBV10-3 with TRBJ1-6, with a weak D call TRBD1 (5 bases). V dropped 5 bases and J dropped 6 bases, with 35 bases sitting between them. This CDR3 contains 22 residues. From germline, CDR1 is ENHRY and CDR2 SYGVKD. The CDR3 DNA sequence: TGTGCCATCAGTCTTCTGCCCTCTCACACTACAGGACGGGGCGACACTAATTCACCCCTCCACTTT. Translation gives CAISLLPSHTTGRGDTNSPLHF.